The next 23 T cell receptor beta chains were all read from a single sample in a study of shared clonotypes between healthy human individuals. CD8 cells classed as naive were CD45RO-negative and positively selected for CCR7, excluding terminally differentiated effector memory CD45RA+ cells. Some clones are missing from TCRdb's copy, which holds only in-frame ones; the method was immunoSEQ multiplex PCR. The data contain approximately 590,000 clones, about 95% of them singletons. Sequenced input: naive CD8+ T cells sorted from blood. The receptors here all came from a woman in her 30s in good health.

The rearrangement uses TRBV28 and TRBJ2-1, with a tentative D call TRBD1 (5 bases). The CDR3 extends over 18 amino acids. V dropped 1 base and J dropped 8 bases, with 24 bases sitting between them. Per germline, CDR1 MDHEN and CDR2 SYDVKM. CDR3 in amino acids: CASSLSPGLETVGDEQFF. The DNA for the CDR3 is TGTGCCAGCAGTTTATCGCCAGGGCTTGAAACTGTTGGAGATGAGCAGTTCTTC.

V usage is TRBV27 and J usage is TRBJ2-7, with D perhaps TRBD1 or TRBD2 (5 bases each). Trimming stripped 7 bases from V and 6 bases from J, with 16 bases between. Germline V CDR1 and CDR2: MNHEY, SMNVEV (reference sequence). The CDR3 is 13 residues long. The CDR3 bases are TGTGCCAGCATGCTCGCGAGGGGAAGCGAGCAGTACTTC. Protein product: CASMLARGSEQYF.

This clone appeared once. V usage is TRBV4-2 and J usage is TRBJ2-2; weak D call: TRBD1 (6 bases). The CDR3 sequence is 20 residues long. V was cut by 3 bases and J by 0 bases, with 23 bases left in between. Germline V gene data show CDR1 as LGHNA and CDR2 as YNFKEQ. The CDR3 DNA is TGTGCCAGCAGCCAGCAACCGGGACACGAACTTTTAGCGAACACCGGGGAGCTGTTTTTT. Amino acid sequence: CASSQQPGHELLANTGELFF.

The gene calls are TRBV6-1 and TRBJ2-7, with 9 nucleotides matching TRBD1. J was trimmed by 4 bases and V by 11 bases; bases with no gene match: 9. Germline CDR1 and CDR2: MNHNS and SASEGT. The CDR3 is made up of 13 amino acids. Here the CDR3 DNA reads TGTGCCGCGGGGACAGGGAATCGGTACGAGCAGTACTTC. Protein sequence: CAAGTGNRYEQYF.

The CDR3 coding sequence is TGTGCTAGTGGTATGTCCGGACAGTACAATGAGCAGTTCTTC. Translated: CASGMSGQYNEQFF. The rearrangement links TRBV12-5 to TRBJ2-1; D possibly corresponds to TRBD1 (6 bases). CDR3 length: 14 amino acids. CDR1 is LGHNT, CDR2 FRNRAP, per germline. The V and J ends lost 5 bases and 4 bases respectively, with 12 bases between them.

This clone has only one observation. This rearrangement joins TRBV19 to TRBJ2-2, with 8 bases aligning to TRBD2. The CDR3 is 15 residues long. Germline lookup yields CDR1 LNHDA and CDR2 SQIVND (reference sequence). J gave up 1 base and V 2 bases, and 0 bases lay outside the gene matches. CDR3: CASSISGRNTGELFF. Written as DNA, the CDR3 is TGTGCCAGTAGTATAAGCGGGAGGAACACCGGGGAGCTGTTTTTT.

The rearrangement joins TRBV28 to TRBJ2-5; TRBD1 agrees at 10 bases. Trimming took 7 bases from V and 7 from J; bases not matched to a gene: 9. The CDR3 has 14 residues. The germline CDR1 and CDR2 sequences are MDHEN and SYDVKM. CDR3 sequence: CASTRTGGAGTQYF. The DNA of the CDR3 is TGTGCCAGCACCCGGACAGGGGGAGCCGGGACCCAGTACTTC.

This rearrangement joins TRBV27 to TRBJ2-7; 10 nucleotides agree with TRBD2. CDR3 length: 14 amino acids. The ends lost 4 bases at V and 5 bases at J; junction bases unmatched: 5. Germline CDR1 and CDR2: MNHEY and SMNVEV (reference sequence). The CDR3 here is CASSSSGTSDEQYF. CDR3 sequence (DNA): TGTGCCAGCAGTTCCTCCGGGACTAGCGACGAGCAGTACTTC.

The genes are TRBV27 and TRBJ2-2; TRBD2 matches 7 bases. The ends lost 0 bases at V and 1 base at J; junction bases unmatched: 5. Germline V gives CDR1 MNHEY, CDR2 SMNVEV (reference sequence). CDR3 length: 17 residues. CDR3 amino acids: CASSLSGREGNTGELFF. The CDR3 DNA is TGTGCCAGCAGTTTATCGGGGAGGGAGGGGAACACCGGGGAGCTGTTTTTT.

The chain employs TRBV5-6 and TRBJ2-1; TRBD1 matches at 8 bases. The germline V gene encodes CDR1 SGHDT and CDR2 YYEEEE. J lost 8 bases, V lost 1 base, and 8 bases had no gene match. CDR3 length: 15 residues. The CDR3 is CASSLLVGQGYEQFF. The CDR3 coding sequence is TGTGCCAGCAGCTTGCTGGTTGGACAGGGCTATGAGCAGTTCTTC.

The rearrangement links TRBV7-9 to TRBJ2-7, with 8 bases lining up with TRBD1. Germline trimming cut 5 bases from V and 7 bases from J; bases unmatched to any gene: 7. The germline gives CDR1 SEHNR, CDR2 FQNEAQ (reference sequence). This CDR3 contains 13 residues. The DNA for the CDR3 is TGTGCCAGCAGCCCGTCGGGACAGGTGGAGCAGTACTTC. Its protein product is CASSPSGQVEQYF.

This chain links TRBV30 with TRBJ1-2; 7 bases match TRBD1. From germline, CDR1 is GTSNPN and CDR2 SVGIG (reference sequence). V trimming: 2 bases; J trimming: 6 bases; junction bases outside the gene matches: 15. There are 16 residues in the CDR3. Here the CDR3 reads CAWSYLGRGTLDGYTF. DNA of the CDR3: TGTGCCTGGAGTTATCTAGGCAGGGGGACTCTGGATGGCTACACCTTC.

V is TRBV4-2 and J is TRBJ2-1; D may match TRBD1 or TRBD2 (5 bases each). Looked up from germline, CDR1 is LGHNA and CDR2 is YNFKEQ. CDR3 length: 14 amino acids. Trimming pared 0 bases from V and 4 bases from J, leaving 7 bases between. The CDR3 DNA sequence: TGTGCCAGCAGCCAAGATGGGGGATACAATGAGCAGTTCTTC. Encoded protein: CASSQDGGYNEQFF.

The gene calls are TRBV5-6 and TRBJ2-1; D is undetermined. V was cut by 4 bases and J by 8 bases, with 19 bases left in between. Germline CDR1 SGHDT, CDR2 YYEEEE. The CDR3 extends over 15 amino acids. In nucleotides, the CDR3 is TGTGCCAGCAGCCTCCCCCGGGCCCCTGGGGATGAGCAGTTCTTC. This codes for CASSLPRAPGDEQFF. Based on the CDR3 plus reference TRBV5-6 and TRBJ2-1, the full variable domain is DAGVTQSPTHLIKTRGQQVTLRCSPKSGHDTVSWYQQALGQGPQFIFQYYEEEERQRGNFPDRFSGHQFPNYSSELNVNALLLGDSALYLCASSLPRAPGDEQFFGPGTRLTVL.

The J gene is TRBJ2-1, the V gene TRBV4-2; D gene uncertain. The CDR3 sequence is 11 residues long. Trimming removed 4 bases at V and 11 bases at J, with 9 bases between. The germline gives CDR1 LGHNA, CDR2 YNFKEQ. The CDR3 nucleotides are TGTGCCAGCAGCCGCGGTCCTAAGCAGTTCTTC. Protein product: CASSRGPKQFF.

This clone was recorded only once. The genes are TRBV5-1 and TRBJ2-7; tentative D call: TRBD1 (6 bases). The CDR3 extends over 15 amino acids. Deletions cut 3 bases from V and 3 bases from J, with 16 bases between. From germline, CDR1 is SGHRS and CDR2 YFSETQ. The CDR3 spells CASSSRWDNYYEQYF. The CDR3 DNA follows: TGCGCCAGCAGCTCCCGGTGGGACAACTACTACGAGCAGTACTTC.

Here the CDR3 reads CASSLEGIYEQYF. CDR3 sequence (DNA): TGTGCCAGCAGTTTGGAGGGGATCTACGAGCAGTACTTC. This rearrangement joins TRBV28 to TRBJ2-7; weak D call: TRBD2 (6 bases). Trimming stripped 3 bases from V and 3 bases from J, with 9 bases between. The germline CDR1 and CDR2 sequences are MDHEN and SYDVKM. This CDR3 has 13 residues.

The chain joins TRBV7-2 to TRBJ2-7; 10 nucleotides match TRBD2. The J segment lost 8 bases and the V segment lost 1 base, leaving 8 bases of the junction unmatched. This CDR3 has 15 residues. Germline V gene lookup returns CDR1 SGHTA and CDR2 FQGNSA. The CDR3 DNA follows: TGTGCCAGCAGCTTAGAAATTGGGACTAGCGTTAAGCAGTACTTC. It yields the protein CASSLEIGTSVKQYF.

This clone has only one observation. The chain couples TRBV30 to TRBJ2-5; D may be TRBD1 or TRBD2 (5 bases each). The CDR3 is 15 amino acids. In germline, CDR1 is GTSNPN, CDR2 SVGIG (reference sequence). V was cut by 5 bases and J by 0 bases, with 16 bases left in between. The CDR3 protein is CAWDRDGLYQETQYF. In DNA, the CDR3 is TGTGCCTGGGACCGGGACGGACTGTACCAAGAGACCCAGTACTTC.

DNA for the CDR3: TGTGCCAGCAGCCCGGACAGGGGCACAGCGGGCCAGTACTTC. Its protein is CASSPDRGTAGQYF. The rearrangement uses TRBV5-6 and TRBJ2-7, with 9 positions matching TRBD1. CDR3 length: 14 residues. Trimming cost V 4 bases and J 10 bases; bases outside gene matches: 12. Germline CDR1 and CDR2: SGHDT and YYEEEE. Full variable domain (rest looked up from reference TRBV5-6 and TRBJ2-7): DAGVTQSPTHLIKTRGQQVTLRCSPKSGHDTVSWYQQALGQGPQFIFQYYEEEERQRGNFPDRFSGHQFPNYSSELNVNALLLGDSALYLCASSPDRGTAGQYFGPGTRLTVT.

CDR3 sequence reads: CASSFSRSTEAFF. The CDR3 nucleotides read TGTGCCAGCAGTTTCTCGCGGAGCACTGAAGCTTTCTTT. This chain connects TRBV27 to TRBJ1-1; D is undetermined. Germline-derived CDR1 and CDR2 are MNHEY and SMNVEV (reference sequence). The CDR3 sequence is 13 residues long. V shed 3 bases and J shed 4 bases, with 9 bases lying between them.

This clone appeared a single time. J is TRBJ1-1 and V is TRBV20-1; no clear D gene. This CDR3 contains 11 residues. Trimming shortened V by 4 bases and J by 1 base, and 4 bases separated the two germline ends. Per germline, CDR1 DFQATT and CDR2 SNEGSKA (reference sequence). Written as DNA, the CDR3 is TGCAGTGCTAACAGGAACACTGAAGCTTTCTTT. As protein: CSANRNTEAFF.

The CDR3 is CASSPGLAGVGSYNEQFF. CDR3 nucleotide sequence: TGTGCCAGCAGTCCGGGACTAGCGGGAGTAGGGTCCTACAATGAGCAGTTCTTC. The J gene is TRBJ2-1, the V gene TRBV27, with 14 bases lining up with TRBD2. The CDR3 is made up of 18 amino acids. V was clipped by 5 bases and J by 1 base; unmatched bases: 7. Germline V lookup: CDR1 MNHEY, CDR2 SMNVEV (reference sequence).